This TCR beta chain came from a study of shared clonotypes between healthy human individuals. The study's findings and limits: Researchers found naive subsets generally carried larger estimated richness than memory subsets. The naive CD4 repertoires of four donors were compared, and approximately 4.7% of clonotypes were shared.

About this clone itself: No antigen is known for it.

Sequenced by immunoSEQ multiplex PCR; TCRdb stores in-frame clones only, minus some. The profile shows just over 2,000,000 clones, 85% to 95% of them singletons. The sequencing sample was made of naive CD4+ T cells sorted from blood. Subset: CD45RA+ positively selected. The sequence derives from a man aged 18 to 30 in good health.

The CDR3 spells CASTWTGGGYTF. CDR3 DNA: TGTGCCAGCACCTGGACAGGGGGGGGCTACACCTTC. The V call is TRBV6-5, the J call TRBJ1-2, with 10 bases aligning to TRBD1. This CDR3 is built from 12 residues. The J segment lost 8 bases and the V segment lost 7 bases, leaving 4 bases of the junction unmatched. Per germline, CDR1 MNHEY and CDR2 SVGAGI.